This T cell receptor (beta chain) was recovered during a study of shared clonotypes between healthy human individuals. Produced via immunoSEQ multiplex PCR; TCRdb's table is partial and in-frame only. The sample holds approximately 2,000,000 clones, 80% to 95% seen once. Study conclusions and caveats: Non-shared clonotypes displayed generation probabilities falling below those of clonotypes present in all four donors.

Deletions cut 6 bases from V and 1 base from J, with 10 bases between. CDR3 size: 14 residues. Germline CDR1 SGDLS, CDR2 YYNGEE. As regards this clone: The antigen remains undetermined.

The sequencing sample was made of naive CD4+ T cells from PBMCs. The subset is: CD45RA+ positively selected. The chain joins TRBV9 to TRBJ2-2; D might be TRBD1 (5 bases). This receptor was obtained from a man younger than 35 in good health. Some clones in this sample may be carry-over from other donors' samples. Written as DNA, the CDR3 is TGTGCCAGCAAGAGGCAGGGGAACACCGGGGAGCTGTTTTTT. Its protein is CASKRQGNTGELFF.